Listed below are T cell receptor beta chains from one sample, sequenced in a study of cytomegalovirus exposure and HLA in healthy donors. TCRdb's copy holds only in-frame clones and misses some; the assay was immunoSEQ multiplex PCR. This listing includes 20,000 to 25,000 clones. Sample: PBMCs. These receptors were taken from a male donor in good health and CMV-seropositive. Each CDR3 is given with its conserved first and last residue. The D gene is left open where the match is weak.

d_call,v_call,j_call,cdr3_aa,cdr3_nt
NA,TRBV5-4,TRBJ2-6,CASSARRDGANVLTF,TGTGCCAGCAGCGCGAGGCGGGACGGGGCCAACGTCCTGACTTTC
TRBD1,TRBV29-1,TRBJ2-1,CSGRTGALYNEQFF,TGCAGCGGCCGGACAGGGGCGCTTTACAATGAGCAGTTCTTC
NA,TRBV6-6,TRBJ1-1,CASRQGGGRTEAFF,TGTGCCAGCAGACAAGGGGGGGGCCGAACTGAAGCTTTCTTT
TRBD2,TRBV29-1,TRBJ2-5,CSVEVLAGGVETQYF,TGCAGCGTTGAAGTGCTAGCGGGGGGGGTAGAGACCCAGTACTTC
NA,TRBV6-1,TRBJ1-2,CASSEGAYANYGYTF,TGTGCCAGCAGTGAAGGGGCTTACGCTAACTATGGCTACACCTTC
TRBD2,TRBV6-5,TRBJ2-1,CASSSSGGWEQFF,TGTGCCAGCAGTTCTAGCGGGGGCTGGGAGCAGTTCTTC
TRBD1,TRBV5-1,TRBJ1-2,CASSPTGTGGGYTF,TGCGCCAGCAGCCCCACCGGGACAGGGGGTGGCTACACCTTC
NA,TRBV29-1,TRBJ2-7,CSARGGGAYEQYF,TGCAGCGCCCGAGGCGGGGGCGCCTACGAGCAGTACTTC
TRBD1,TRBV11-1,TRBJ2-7,CASSLVGDREFYF,TGTGCCAGCAGCTTAGTGGGGGACAGAGAATTTTACTTC
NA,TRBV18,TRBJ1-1,CASSPRGVSDTEAFF,TGTGCCAGCTCACCACGGGGGGTGAGTGACACTGAAGCTTTCTTT
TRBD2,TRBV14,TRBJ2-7,CASSLLAGGSYEQYF,TGTGCCAGCAGCCTTCTAGCGGGAGGGTCCTACGAGCAGTACTTC
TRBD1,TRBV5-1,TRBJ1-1,CASSGGQANTEAFF,TGCGCCAGCAGCGGGGGACAGGCGAACACTGAAGCTTTCTTT
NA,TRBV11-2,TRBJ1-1,CASSLDNYYTEAFF,TGTGCCAGCAGCCTGGACAACTATTACACTGAAGCTTTCTTT
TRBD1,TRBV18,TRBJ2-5,CASSPPGQYLGTQYF,TGTGCCAGCTCACCACCGGGACAGTATCTGGGGACCCAGTACTTC
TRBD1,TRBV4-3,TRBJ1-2,CASSQEGPGQGAQGYTF,TGCGCCAGCAGCCAAGAAGGTCCGGGACAGGGGGCTCAGGGCTACACCTTC
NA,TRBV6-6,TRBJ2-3,CASSYSGSTDTQYF,TGTGCCAGCAGTTACTCGGGCAGCACAGATACGCAGTATTTT
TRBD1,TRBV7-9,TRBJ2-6,CASSWTGSGANVLTF,TGTGCCAGCAGCTGGACAGGGTCCGGGGCCAACGTCCTGACTTTC
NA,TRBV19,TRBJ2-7,CASSTGSTDYEQYF,TGTGCCAGTAGTACGGGGTCTACGGACTACGAGCAGTACTTC
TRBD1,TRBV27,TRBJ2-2,CASSSTGVPTGELFF,TGTGCCAGCAGTTCCACAGGGGTCCCAACCGGGGAGCTGTTTTTT
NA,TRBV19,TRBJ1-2,CALLRDSGGYTF,TGTGCCCTACTCCGAGACAGTGGTGGCTACACCTTC
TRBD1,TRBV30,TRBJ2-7,CAISDRDPYEQYF,TGTGCCATATCGGACAGGGACCCCTACGAGCAGTACTTC
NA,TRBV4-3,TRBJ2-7,CASSQDRTGRSYEQYF,TGCGCCAGCAGCCAAGATCGAACAGGACGAAGCTACGAGCAGTACTTC
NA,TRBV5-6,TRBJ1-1,CASSEQGAHRGVTEAFF,TGTGCCAGCAGCGAACAGGGCGCCCACCGAGGGGTCACTGAAGCTTTCTTT
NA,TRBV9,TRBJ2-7,CASSPHIPGISYEQYF,TGTGCCAGCAGCCCACATATCCCCGGGATATCCTACGAGCAGTACTTC
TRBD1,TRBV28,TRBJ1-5,CASTVQGASGQPQHF,TGTGCCAGCACCGTACAGGGGGCATCCGGCCAGCCCCAGCATTTT
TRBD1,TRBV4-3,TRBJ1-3,CASSQEGTGLGNTIYF,TGCGCCAGCAGCCAAGAAGGGACAGGGCTGGGAAACACCATATATTTT
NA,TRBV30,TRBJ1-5,CAWSVQPTISNQPQHF,TGTGCCTGGAGTGTACAGCCCACAATTAGCAATCAGCCCCAGCATTTT
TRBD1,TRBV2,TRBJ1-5,CASSNTGAGNQPQHF,TGTGCCAGCAGCAATACAGGGGCTGGCAATCAGCCCCAGCATTTT
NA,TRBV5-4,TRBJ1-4,CASSNQGMITNEKLFF,TGTGCCAGCAGCAACCAGGGAATGATCACTAATGAAAAACTGTTTTTT
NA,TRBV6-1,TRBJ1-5,CASSEAQGNQPQHF,TGTGCCAGCAGTGAAGCACAGGGAAATCAGCCCCAGCATTTT
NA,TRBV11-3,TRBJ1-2,CASSFNGDAYGYTF,TGTGCCAGCAGCTTCAACGGTGATGCCTATGGCTACACCTTC
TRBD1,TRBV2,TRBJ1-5,CASSGDSDQPQHF,TGTGCCAGCAGTGGGGACAGCGATCAGCCCCAGCATTTT
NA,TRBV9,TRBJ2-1,CASSVGGKGGNEQFF,TGTGCCAGCAGCGTAGGAGGGAAAGGGGGCAATGAGCAGTTCTTC
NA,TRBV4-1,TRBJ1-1,CASSQPGKGNTEAFF,TGCGCCAGCAGCCAACCGGGAAAGGGGAACACTGAAGCTTTCTTT
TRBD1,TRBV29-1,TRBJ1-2,CSVATGGNGLSYTF,TGCAGCGTTGCAACAGGGGGCAATGGTCTAAGCTACACCTTC
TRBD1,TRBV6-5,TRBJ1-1,CASSYDRATNTEAFF,TGTGCCAGCAGTTACGACAGGGCGACGAACACTGAAGCTTTCTTT
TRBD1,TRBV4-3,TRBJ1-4,CASSQYNTGTGSEKLFF,TGCGCCAGCAGCCAGTATAACACCGGGACAGGGAGTGAAAAACTGTTTTTT
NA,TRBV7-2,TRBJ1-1,CASSLYRNTEAFF,TGTGCCAGCAGCTTATACAGAAACACTGAAGCTTTCTTT
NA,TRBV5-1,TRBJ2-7,CASSLEASRAYEQYF,TGCGCCAGCAGCCTGGAGGCGTCCCGGGCCTACGAGCAGTACTTC
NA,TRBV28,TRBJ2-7,CASSPLGIDEQYF,TGTGCCAGCAGTCCACTGGGCATAGACGAGCAGTACTTC
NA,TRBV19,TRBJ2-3,CASNGVTDTQYF,TGTGCCAGTAACGGAGTTACAGATACGCAGTATTTT
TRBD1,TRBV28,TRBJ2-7,CASRPGTDYEQYF,TGTGCCAGCAGACCCGGGACAGACTACGAGCAGTACTTC
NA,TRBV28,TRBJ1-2,CASSQFYGYTF,TGTGCCAGCAGCCAATTCTATGGCTACACCTTC